A single sample is the source of the 23 T cell receptor beta chains below, sequenced in a study of blood T cell repertoires in COVID-19. Profiled with immunoSEQ multiplex PCR; TCRdb holds only in-frame clones, not every one. The sample lists 250,000 or so clones; about 89% were seen once. Sequenced: peripheral blood. The source is a man in his forties with active or convalescent COVID-19.

This clone occurred once. The genes are TRBV21-1 and TRBJ1-2; the table calls TRBD1, which could not be checked here. TRBV21-1 is shown as a pseudogene. This CDR3 region has 15 residues. The CDR3 loop reads CASSCLLAENYGYTF. For the CDR3, the DNA is TGTGCCAGCAGCTGCCTGCTGGCCGAAAACTATGGCTACACCTTC.

CDR3 DNA: TGTGCCAGCAGCTTAGTAGGGGGTGAGCAGTTCTTC. This sequence encodes CASSLVGGEQFF. V is TRBV13 and J is TRBJ2-1; TRBD1 is a possible D gene (6 bases). Germline assignment: CDR1 PRHDT and CDR2 FYEKMQ (reference sequence). The CDR3 length is 12 residues. V lost 1 base to trimming and J lost 9 bases, with 7 bases between them. Drawing the rest from reference TRBV13 and TRBJ2-1, the complete variable domain is AAGVIQSPRHLIKEKRETATLKCYPIPRHDTVYWYQQGPGQDPQFLISFYEKMQSDKGSIPDRFSAQQFSDYHSELNMSSLELGDSALYFCASSLVGGEQFFGPGTRLTVL.

V gene TRBV7-3 combines with J gene TRBJ2-7; 10 nucleotides align to TRBD1. Germline V lookup: CDR1 SGHTA, CDR2 FQGTGA. The CDR3 contains 15 residues. V shed 6 bases, J shed 2 bases, and the junction held 7 bases outside the gene matches. This CDR3 is CASSFGQGDAYEQYF. The CDR3, as DNA: TGTGCCAGCAGTTTCGGACAGGGGGATGCCTACGAGCAGTACTTC.

The chain employs TRBV27 and TRBJ1-6; D is uncertain. CDR1 is MNHEY and CDR2 is SMNVEV in the germline V gene (reference sequence). The CDR3 loop spans 12 amino acids. V was trimmed by 5 bases and J by 13 bases, leaving 12 bases between them. The CDR3 DNA reads TGTGCCAGCAGTAGAGGAGACGGGCCCCTCCACTTT. The encoded protein is CASSRGDGPLHF.

The chain links TRBV2 to TRBJ1-3, with a tentative D call TRBD1 (5 bases). The CDR3 covers 15 residues. CDR1 and CDR2 from the germline V gene are SNHLY and FYNNEI. With 1 base removed from V and 2 bases from J, the gap between germline ends came to 9 bases. CDR3 nucleotide sequence: TGTGCCAGCAGTGAAGTGGGGGGACCTGGAAACACCATATATTTT. It translates to CASSEVGGPGNTIYF.

This clone was seen a handful of times. V and J are TRBV6-6 and TRBJ2-7; maybe TRBD1 (6 bases). V was pared by 0 bases and J by 7 bases, with 10 bases between. This CDR3 comprises 13 residues. The germline CDR1 and CDR2 sequences are MNHNY and SVGAGI (reference sequence). DNA for the CDR3: TGTGCCAGCAGTTACTCGCCGGGACAAGAGCAGTACTTC. It is translated as CASSYSPGQEQYF.

The rearrangement joins TRBV19 to TRBJ1-5; TRBD1 matches at 7 bases. CDR1 is LNHDA, CDR2 SQIVND, per germline (reference sequence). This CDR3 is 15 amino acids long. The J segment lost 4 bases and the V segment lost 7 bases, leaving 10 bases of the junction unmatched. CDR3 protein: CASNTPDRPNQPQHF. CDR3 nucleotides: TGTGCCAGTAATACCCCGGACAGGCCGAATCAGCCCCAGCATTTT. Full variable domain (remainder filled in from reference TRBV19 and TRBJ1-5): DGGITQSPKYLFRKEGQNVTLSCEQNLNHDAMYWYRQDPGQGLRLIYYSQIVNDFQKGDIAEGYSVSREKKESFPLTVTSAQKNPTAFYLCASNTPDRPNQPQHFGDGTRLSIL.

V and J are TRBV7-9 and TRBJ2-5, with D tentatively TRBD2 (6 bases). The CDR3 is made up of 16 amino acids. V was shortened by 0 bases and J by 1 base, with 12 bases between the two germline ends. Germline V gene data show CDR1 as SEHNR and CDR2 as FQNEAQ (reference sequence). The CDR3 loop is CASSLARGGTQETQYF. The CDR3 DNA follows: TGTGCCAGCAGCTTAGCGCGGGGCGGGACCCAAGAGACCCAGTACTTC.

The chain couples TRBV5-1 to TRBJ2-5; TRBD2 might be the D (6 bases). Per the germline V gene, CDR1 is SGHRS and CDR2 is YFSETQ. Trimming pared 2 bases from V and 5 bases from J, leaving 16 bases between. This CDR3 has 15 residues. The CDR3 protein is CASSFLPGEGETQYF. The CDR3, as DNA: TGCGCCAGCAGCTTCTTGCCGGGAGAGGGGGAGACCCAGTACTTC. The variable domain in full, with the rest retrieved from reference TRBV5-1 and TRBJ2-5, is KAGVTQTPRYLIKTRGQQVTLSCSPISGHRSVSWYQQTPGQGLQFLFEYFSETQRNKGNFPGRFSGRQFSNSRSEMNVSTLELGDSALYLCASSFLPGEGETQYFGPGTRLLVL.

The V call is TRBV5-1, the J call TRBJ1-3, with TRBD1 matching over 10 bases. V was pared by 3 bases and J by 6 bases, with 6 bases of the junction left unmatched. The length of the CDR3 is 15 residues. The germline V gene encodes CDR1 SGHRS and CDR2 YFSETQ. CDR3 DNA sequence: TGCGCCAGCAGCTCATCCGGGACAGGGGTAAACACCATATATTTT. Its protein product is CASSSSGTGVNTIYF.

The J gene is TRBJ2-2, the V gene TRBV3-1 (or the pseudogene TRBV3-2); 12 positions agree with TRBD2. From germline, CDR1 is LGHDT and CDR2 YNNKEL (reference sequence). Trimming cost V 6 bases and J 5 bases; bases outside gene matches: 10. There are 17 residues in the CDR3. Here the CDR3 DNA reads TGTGCCAGCAGATGGACTAGCGGGACTCAGAGGACCGGGGAGCTGTTTTTT. Protein sequence: CASRWTSGTQRTGELFF.

This clone was seen only a few times. The genes are TRBV21-1 and TRBJ1-2; the table's D call, TRBD1, has no DNA check behind it. TRBV21-1 is reported as a pseudogene. CDR3 size: 15 residues. CDR3 protein: CASSKASGTANGYTF. The CDR3 bases are TGTGCCAGCAGCAAAGCCTCCGGGACAGCTAATGGCTACACCTTC.

This chain joins TRBV11-3 and TRBJ2-5; D unclear. The CDR3 sequence is 12 residues long. The germline V gene has CDR1 SGHNT and CDR2 YENEEA. V lost 0 bases and J lost 5, with 4 bases in between. This CDR3 reads CASSLDRETQYF. The CDR3 DNA is TGTGCCAGCAGCTTAGACCGGGAGACCCAGTACTTC.

The chain couples TRBV15 to TRBJ2-5; TRBD2 agrees at 9 bases. The CDR3 length is 17 residues. Losses at the gene ends were 4 bases for V and 5 bases for J; bases not matched to a gene: 14. Looked up from germline, CDR1 is LNHNV and CDR2 is YYDKDF (reference sequence). For the CDR3, the DNA is TGTGCCACCAGCACAAGCGGGAGGCACTATCGGTTCGAGACCCAGTACTTC. Translated: CATSTSGRHYRFETQYF.

In its sample, this clone was seen once. The chain has TRBV5-1 and TRBJ1-6, with TRBD1 identical over 8 bases. CDR3 size: 14 residues. J lost 7 bases, V lost 0 bases, and 0 bases had no gene match. Germline loops: CDR1 SGHRS, CDR2 YFSETQ. Written as DNA, the CDR3 is TGCGCCAGCAGCTTGGACAGGGGGAATTCACCCCTCCACTTT. It translates to CASSLDRGNSPLHF.

This chain joins TRBV2 and TRBJ2-2; D is possibly TRBD1 (6 bases). This CDR3 spans 15 amino acids. V lost 7 bases and J lost 0, with 12 bases in between. Per germline, CDR1 SNHLY and CDR2 FYNNEI. The CDR3 DNA sequence: TGTGCCAGCAAGGGACAAGAGACGAACACCGGGGAGCTGTTTTTT. Its translation is CASKGQETNTGELFF.

This chain uses TRBV20-1 with TRBJ2-1; D is perhaps TRBD1 (6 bases). Germline V gene sequence: CDR1 DFQATT, CDR2 SNEGSKA (reference sequence). The CDR3 consists of 16 residues. With 6 bases removed from V and 7 bases from J, the gap between germline ends came to 25 bases. For the CDR3, the DNA is TGCAGTGCGAGTGACCTCCGGGACACCACTGCGAATGAGCAGTTCTTC. This gives the protein CSASDLRDTTANEQFF.

The rearrangement links TRBV11-3 to TRBJ2-1, with TRBD1 identical over 11 bases. In germline, CDR1 is SGHNT, CDR2 YENEEA. The J segment lost 4 bases and the V segment lost 4 bases, leaving 0 bases of the junction unmatched. CDR3 length equals 14 residues. The CDR3 nucleotides are TGTGCCAGCAGCTGGGACAGGGGGTACAATGAGCAGTTCTTC. This encodes CASSWDRGYNEQFF.

The rearrangement links TRBV4-2 to TRBJ2-2; TRBD2 matches 7 bases. The germline gives CDR1 LGHNA, CDR2 YNFKEQ. The CDR3 is made up of 15 amino acids. V lost 4 bases and J lost 6; bases outside the gene matches: 8. Written as DNA, the CDR3 is TGTGCCAGCAGCCGTCGTCAGCGGGAAGCCGGGGAGCTGTTTTTT. Encoded protein: CASSRRQREAGELFF.

The chain carries TRBV11-2 and TRBJ2-5, with TRBD1 as a possible D gene (7 bases). Trimming took 5 bases from V and 4 from J, leaving 17 bases between them. This CDR3 is built from 15 residues. Germline loops: CDR1 SGHAT, CDR2 FQNNGV. CDR3: CASSGGDSGGETQYF. CDR3 nucleotides: TGTGCCAGCAGCGGAGGGGACTCAGGGGGAGAGACCCAGTACTTC.

The chain uses TRBV7-2 and TRBJ2-3; 10 bases match TRBD2. J gave up 5 bases and V 2 bases, and 10 bases lay outside the gene matches. Germline-derived CDR1 and CDR2 are SGHTA and FQGNSA. The CDR3 has 17 amino acids. The CDR3 DNA sequence: TGTGCCAGCAGCTTAACCAGCGGGGGGGCTCATGGAGATACGCAGTATTTT. This codes for CASSLTSGGAHGDTQYF.

CDR3 residues: CASRLGLADNEQFF. The CDR3 bases are TGCGCCAGCAGGTTAGGACTAGCGGATAATGAGCAGTTCTTC. The chain recombines TRBV4-1 with TRBJ2-1; TRBD2 agrees at 10 bases. The germline V gene has CDR1 MGHRA and CDR2 YSYEKL. CDR3 length equals 14 residues. V trimming: 6 bases; J trimming: 7 bases; junction bases outside the gene matches: 6.

The rearrangement links TRBV28 to TRBJ1-2; D is unresolved. The CDR3 sequence is 12 residues long. The V end was cut by 5 bases, the J end by 5 bases, with 9 bases between. The germline CDR1 and CDR2 sequences are MDHEN and SYDVKM. CDR3 amino acids: CASSRGEYGYTF. In DNA form, the CDR3 reads TGTGCCAGCAGTCGTGGGGAGTATGGCTACACCTTC.